The 22 T cell receptor beta chains below were found in one sample sequenced in a study of T cell repertoires in ileal Crohn's disease (dated by TCRdb to about 2019). Library preparation was by the immunoSEQ multiplex PCR assay. The table comes from immuneACCESS by way of TCRdb, which keeps in-frame sequences with V and J called. Part of the clones is missing from these tables; in studies checked, under half for an unresolved V gene and the rest for unknown reasons. This sample comprises fewer than 4,500 clones, about nine tenths of them detected only once. About an eighth of the sample is taken by the ten largest. The label giving this sample's time point can be read as: proximal margin of the surgical specimen (macroscopically non-inflamed). The source material was ileal tissue. The receptors here all came from an adult with Crohn's disease.

This rearrangement joins TRBV27 to TRBJ2-7; D is ambiguous. This CDR3 contains 14 residues. The germline V and J ends were trimmed by 4 bases and 2 bases, with 12 bases remaining between them. Germline V CDR1 and CDR2: MNHEY, SMNVEV (reference sequence). DNA of the CDR3: TGTGCCAGCAGTTCGGGCGGTCTTCCCTACGAGCAGTACTTC. It translates to CASSSGGLPYEQYF.

The chain has TRBV6-5 and TRBJ2-7; possibly TRBD2 for D (6 bases). This CDR3 is built from 12 residues. V lost 9 bases and J 7 bases, leaving 16 bases between the germline ends. Per the germline V gene, CDR1 is MNHEY and CDR2 is SVGAGI. This CDR3 reads CASRTIVGEQYF. CDR3 nucleotides: TGTGCCAGTAGGACTATCGTGGGTGAGCAGTACTTC.

This chain links TRBV27 with TRBJ2-5; TRBD2 matches 7 bases. Per germline, CDR1 MNHEY and CDR2 SMNVEV (reference sequence). The CDR3 extends over 18 amino acids. With V trimmed by 4 bases and J by 3 bases, 17 bases remained unmatched. The CDR3 sequence is CASSSYLPGGSSKETQYF. Written as DNA, the CDR3 is TGTGCCAGCAGTTCATACCTCCCGGGCGGGAGCAGTAAAGAGACCCAGTACTTC.

The J gene is TRBJ1-3, the V gene TRBV6-6; 8 nucleotides align to TRBD1. This CDR3 contains 14 residues. Unmatched junction bases numbered 2, after V lost 5 bases and J lost 2 bases. Germline V CDR1 and CDR2: MNHNY, SVGAGI (reference sequence). CDR3 coding DNA: TGTGCCAGCAGTCTGACAGGGGCTGGAAACACCATATATTTT. This encodes CASSLTGAGNTIYF.

V usage is TRBV11-2 and J usage is TRBJ2-7, with a weak D call TRBD2 (5 bases). The CDR3 runs 17 residues. Trimming took off 0 bases at V and 1 base at J, with 16 bases between the two ends. CDR1 is SGHAT and CDR2 is FQNNGV in the germline V gene. CDR3 loop: CASSLDYGPAVSYEQYF. CDR3 bases: TGTGCCAGCAGCTTAGATTATGGTCCAGCGGTTTCCTACGAGCAGTACTTC.

CDR3 DNA sequence: TGTGCCAGTAGCCCTGGGGGGTCCAGTCAGCCCCAGCATTTT. Amino acids: CASSPGGSSQPQHF. The V call is TRBV19, the J call TRBJ1-5; D is perhaps TRBD1 (5 bases). Trimming took off 6 bases at V and 6 bases at J, with 15 bases between the two ends. This CDR3 region has 14 residues. Germline assignment: CDR1 LNHDA and CDR2 SQIVND (reference sequence).

This chain connects TRBV7-2 to TRBJ2-5, with 8 bases matching TRBD1. The trim removed 0 bases at V and 5 bases at J, leaving 8 bases unmatched. Germline CDR1 reads SGHTA; CDR2 reads FQGNSA. The CDR3 runs to 16 residues. The CDR3 loop is CASSLALGRGQETQYF. In nucleotides, the CDR3 is TGTGCCAGCAGCTTAGCGCTAGGCAGGGGGCAGGAGACCCAGTACTTC. The full variable domain, its missing parts supplied by reference TRBV7-2 and TRBJ2-5, is GAGVSQSPSNKVTEKGKDVELRCDPISGHTALYWYRQSLGQGLEFLIYFQGNSAPDKSGLPSDRFSAERTGGSVSTLTIQRTQQEDSAVYLCASSLALGRGQETQYFGPGTRLLVL.

The table lists this clone with a few counts. The chain uses TRBV9 and TRBJ2-5; D is perhaps TRBD2 (5 bases). The CDR3 is 14 amino acids. Germline loops: CDR1 SGDLS, CDR2 YYNGEE. V shed 1 base and J shed 5 bases, with 12 bases lying between them. In DNA form, the CDR3 reads TGTGCCAGCAGCGTATCATGGGGAGTCGAGACCCAGTACTTC. This codes for CASSVSWGVETQYF.

The chain links TRBV18 to TRBJ2-1; TRBD2 matches 11 bases. The CDR3 length is 23 residues. Germline CDR1 and CDR2: KGHSH and LQKENI. V shed 6 bases, J shed 6 bases, and the junction held 31 bases outside the gene matches. CDR3 amino acids: CASSHPGRGLVAGGPGSSNEQFF. DNA of the CDR3: TGTGCCAGCTCGCACCCTGGCAGGGGGTTGGTAGCGGGAGGGCCTGGGTCAAGCAATGAGCAGTTCTTC.

This chain links TRBV5-1 with TRBJ2-7, with D tentatively TRBD2 (6 bases). Between the trimmed V and J ends, which lost 4 bases and 0 bases, there was a span of 14 bases. The germline CDR1 and CDR2 sequences are SGHRS and YFSETQ. The CDR3 is 15 residues long. This chain's CDR3 is CASSGGTVPSYEQYF. CDR3 coding DNA: TGCGCCAGCAGCGGCGGGACGGTCCCCTCCTACGAGCAGTACTTC.

The chain recombines TRBV7-2 with TRBJ2-7; D perhaps matches TRBD1 (6 bases). The CDR3 covers 15 residues. Germline V gives CDR1 SGHTA, CDR2 FQGNSA. V lost 4 bases, J lost 1 base, and 14 bases lay in between. DNA of the CDR3: TGTGCCAGCAGCTCAGCCGGGACAACGTCCTACGAGCAGTACTTC. It yields the protein CASSSAGTTSYEQYF.

The rearrangement joins TRBV9 to TRBJ1-3, with D maybe TRBD1 (5 bases). Trimming shortened V by 4 bases and J by 0 bases, and 17 bases separated the two germline ends. The CDR3 contains 17 residues. Per germline, CDR1 SGDLS and CDR2 YYNGEE. The DNA for the CDR3 is TGTGCCAGCAGCACAGGTGCACCCTCGGTCTCTGGAAACACCATATATTTT. Encoded protein: CASSTGAPSVSGNTIYF. The full variable domain, with the rest looked up from reference TRBV9 and TRBJ1-3, is DSGVTQTPKHLITATGQRVTLRCSPRSGDLSVYWYQQSLDQGLQFLIQYYNGEERAKGNILERFSAQQFPDLHSELNLSSLELGDSALYFCASSTGAPSVSGNTIYFGEGSWLTVV.

J is TRBJ2-3 and V is TRBV30; TRBD2 is a possible D gene (6 bases). Deletions cut 3 bases from V and 3 bases from J, with 13 bases between. Germline-derived CDR1 and CDR2 are GTSNPN and SVGIG (reference sequence). The CDR3 totals 14 residues. Here the CDR3 reads CAWSRLERTDTQYF. The CDR3, as DNA: TGTGCCTGGAGCCGACTAGAGAGGACAGATACGCAGTATTTT.

The CDR3 loop is CASVRDRDNEKLFF. For the CDR3, the DNA is TGTGCCAGCGTGAGGGACAGGGATAATGAAAAACTGTTTTTT. The chain uses TRBV6-1 and TRBJ1-4; TRBD1 matches 9 bases. This CDR3 contains 14 residues. V was clipped by 8 bases and J by 4 bases; unmatched bases: 5. From germline, CDR1 is MNHNS and CDR2 SASEGT.

The rearrangement links TRBV5-4 to TRBJ2-7, with D perhaps matching TRBD1 (6 bases). Per the germline V gene, CDR1 is SGHNT and CDR2 is YYREEE (reference sequence). There are 14 residues in the CDR3. V lost 4 bases, J lost 5 bases, and 16 bases lay in between. In nucleotides, the CDR3 is TGTGCCAGCAGCCCACCCCTAGGGGGAAACGAGCAGTACTTC. Its protein product is CASSPPLGGNEQYF. The full variable domain, its missing parts supplied by reference TRBV5-4 and TRBJ2-7, is ETGVTQSPTHLIKTRGQQVTLRCSSQSGHNTVSWYQQALGQGPQFIFQYYREEENGRGNFPPRFSGLQFPNYSSELNVNALELDDSALYLCASSPPLGGNEQYFGPGTRLTVT.

The rearrangement joins TRBV5-1 to TRBJ2-1; D might be TRBD1 (5 bases). Trimming took 0 bases from V and 6 from J, leaving 10 bases between them. This CDR3 is 14 amino acids long. The germline gives CDR1 SGHRS, CDR2 YFSETQ. The CDR3 DNA reads TGCGCCAGCAGCTTGGTCCAGGGCGGCAATGAGCAGTTCTTC. Translation gives CASSLVQGGNEQFF.

This chain connects TRBV5-6 to TRBJ2-7; a weak D match, TRBD2 (5 bases). The ends were cut back, 4 bases at V and 1 base at J, with 12 bases in the middle. The CDR3 is made up of 14 amino acids. Germline V gene lookup returns CDR1 SGHDT and CDR2 YYEEEE. The CDR3: CASSPTRRSYEQYF. DNA for the CDR3: TGTGCCAGCAGCCCAACGAGGAGGTCCTACGAGCAGTACTTC.

The chain carries TRBV5-1 and TRBJ1-2; D ambiguous. Trimming cost V 6 bases and J 4 bases, with 22 bases left between them. Germline CDR1 reads SGHRS; CDR2 reads YFSETQ. This CDR3 has 16 residues. CDR3 coding DNA: TGCGCCAGCAATCGCAGTAAATCCCCAAGCAGCTATGGCTACACCTTC. Its translation is CASNRSKSPSSYGYTF.

The chain carries TRBV14 and TRBJ1-1; possible D gene TRBD1, 5 bases. The CDR3 is made up of 14 amino acids. Per germline, CDR1 SGHDN and CDR2 FVKESK. With 4 bases removed from V and 7 bases from J, the gap between germline ends came to 16 bases. The CDR3: CASSPEDSRYEAFF. The CDR3 nucleotides are TGTGCCAGCAGCCCCGAAGACAGCCGCTATGAAGCTTTCTTT. Supplemented by reference TRBV14 and TRBJ1-1, the full variable domain reads EAGVTQFPSHSVIEKGQTVTLRCDPISGHDNLYWYRRVMGKEIKFLLHFVKESKQDESGMPNNRFLAERTGGTYSTLKVQPAELEDSGVYFCASSPEDSRYEAFFGQGTRLTVV.

CDR3 in DNA: TGTGCCAGCAGTAGGACAGGTTCCTACGAGCAGTACTTC. Translating it yields CASSRTGSYEQYF. The rearrangement joins TRBV6-1 to TRBJ2-7, with 7 bases identical to TRBD1. The CDR3 runs 13 residues. V was pared by 5 bases and J by 1 base, with 2 bases of the junction left unmatched. The V gene's germline CDR1 is MNHNS and CDR2 SASEGT.

The rearrangement joins TRBV7-9 to TRBJ1-3; TRBD1 matches 8 bases. V shed 7 bases, J shed 4 bases, and the junction held 6 bases outside the gene matches. CDR3 length: 14 amino acids. From germline, CDR1 is SEHNR and CDR2 FQNEAQ (reference sequence). CDR3 coding DNA: TGTGCCAGCATCCCCGGACAGGGAGGAAACACCATATATTTT. This translates into CASIPGQGGNTIYF.

The chain carries TRBV4-1 and TRBJ1-1, with D possibly being TRBD1 (6 bases). The CDR3 totals 13 residues. Trimming took 4 bases from V and 5 from J, leaving 11 bases between them. The V gene's germline CDR1 is MGHRA and CDR2 YSYEKL. The CDR3 DNA follows: TGCGCCAGCAGCCTCAGGGGTGGGACTGAAGCTTTCTTT. The encoded protein is CASSLRGGTEAFF.